These 20 T cell receptor beta chains originate from one sample sequenced in a study of Graves' ophthalmopathy and Graves' hyperthyroidism. The TCR beta CDR3 regions underwent amplification from RNA transcripts. Investigators did first-round RT-PCR with HTBI primers, then second-round multiplex PCR. TCRdb recomputed calls from the multiplex PCR reads with MiXCR, one row per CDR3 protein. The sample has around 340,000 distinct CDR3 sequences, 15% to 20% seen once. The sequenced sample consisted of peripheral blood. Source of these receptors: an adult man with Graves' ophthalmopathy.

This clonotype was observed many times. This chain uses TRBV6-2 or TRBV6-3 with TRBJ2-5; no reliable D call. The CDR3 consists of 15 residues. Germline V lookup: CDR1 MNHEY, CDR2 SVGEGT. Trimming removed 2 bases at V and 2 bases at J, with 12 bases between. CDR3 nucleotide sequence: TGTGCCAGCAGTTACGTCGATTCGGTACAAGAGACCCAGTACTTC. Translating it yields CASSYVDSVQETQYF.

This clonotype showed up many times. The V and J genes are TRBV5-1 and TRBJ1-6; 8 bases match TRBD1. The J segment lost 7 bases and the V segment lost 2 bases, leaving 5 bases of the junction unmatched. Germline CDR1 is SGHRS and CDR2 is YFSETQ. The CDR3 runs to 15 residues. The CDR3 sequence is CASSLTGGRNSPLHF. The CDR3 DNA reads as TGCGCCAGCAGCTTAACAGGGGGAAGGAATTCACCCCTCCACTTT.

As to this clonotype: A much larger clone lies a single base off, so this may be a read error. In this CDR3 the conserved last residue, phenylalanine or tryptophan, is missing, so a read error is likely. The chain joins TRBV6-5 to TRBJ1-1; a weak D match, TRBD1 (5 bases). V gave up 0 bases and J gave up 10 bases, with 15 bases separating them. The CDR3 totals 14 residues. Germline loops: CDR1 MNHEY, CDR2 SVGAGI. The CDR3 here is CASSYSNRDSLAFL. As DNA, the CDR3 is TGTGCCAGCAGTTACTCGAATCGTGACAGCTTAGCTTTCCTT.

This clonotype was recorded at least ten times. A read error may explain this, as a much larger clone is one base away. The final CDR3 position lacks the conserved phenylalanine or tryptophan, pointing to a likely read error. V is TRBV10-3 and J is TRBJ2-5; maybe TRBD1 (6 bases). Germline CDR1 reads ENHRY; CDR2 reads SYGVKD. The CDR3 length is 13 residues. V was pared by 4 bases and J by 4 bases, with 10 bases between. CDR3 residues: CAISGPGAETQYS. The CDR3 DNA follows: TGTGCCATCAGTGGTCCAGGGGCAGAGACCCAGTACTCC.

This chain uses TRBV12-3 or TRBV12-4 with TRBJ1-3; D not resolved. Trimming stripped 3 bases from V and 4 bases from J, with 13 bases between. This CDR3 has 15 residues. The CDR3 is CASSFPLGPGNTIYF. CDR3 coding DNA: TGTGCCAGCAGTTTCCCGCTAGGGCCGGGAAACACCATATATTTT.

This clonotype was observed many times. The chain carries TRBV28 and TRBJ2-7, with TRBD2 identical over 16 bases. The germline V gene encodes CDR1 MDHEN and CDR2 SYDVKM. Trimming removed 6 bases from V and 1 base from J; junction bases left unmatched: 9. The CDR3 sequence is 18 residues long. CDR3 loop: CASRRGLAGGPRSYEQYF. Here the CDR3 DNA reads TGTGCCAGCAGACGGGGACTAGCGGGAGGGCCTAGGTCCTACGAGCAGTACTTC.

In this sample, this clonotype turned up many times. V usage is TRBV24-1 and J usage is TRBJ2-7; D not certain. The CDR3 extends over 13 amino acids. CDR1 and CDR2 from the germline V gene are KGHDR and SFDVKD. The V gene lost 5 bases and the J gene lost 4 bases, with 11 bases spanning the gap. The CDR3 protein is CATSGNVLYEQYF. The CDR3 DNA sequence: TGTGCCACCAGTGGAAACGTGTTGTACGAGCAGTACTTC.

At least ten counts were recorded for this clonotype. J is TRBJ1-3 and V is TRBV20-1; D is unresolved. Germline V gives CDR1 DFQATT, CDR2 SNEGSKA (reference sequence). Trimming shortened V by 1 base and J by 0 bases, and 7 bases separated the two germline ends. The CDR3 consists of 14 residues. The CDR3 protein is CSARGGGSGNTIYF. The CDR3 DNA reads as TGCAGTGCTAGAGGTGGCGGCTCTGGAAACACCATATATTTT.

This clonotype was found many times. CDR3 coding DNA: TGTGCCAGCAGTGCCTTTAAGCAGGAAGGAGAGCAGTACTTC. Translated: CASSAFKQEGEQYF. The rearrangement links TRBV6-1 to TRBJ2-7; D uncertain. Germline lookup yields CDR1 MNHNS and CDR2 SASEGT. The CDR3 is 14 amino acids. V was cut by 4 bases and J by 7 bases, with 17 bases left in between.

This clonotype has ten or more counts. The chain carries TRBV20-1 and TRBJ1-5, with 7 nucleotides matching TRBD1. With 4 bases clipped from V and 4 bases from J, the junction kept 7 bases outside the gene matches. Germline V CDR1 and CDR2: DFQATT, SNEGSKA (reference sequence). This CDR3 comprises 14 residues. CDR3 bases: TGCAGTGCTACCCCGGGACAGCGAAATCAGCCCCAGCATTTT. Translated, it gives CSATPGQRNQPQHF.

The sample holds many counts of this clonotype. V gene TRBV9 combines with J gene TRBJ1-3, with D uncertain. This CDR3 contains 15 residues. Trimming removed 0 bases at V and 0 bases at J, with 7 bases between. Per the germline V gene, CDR1 is SGDLS and CDR2 is YYNGEE. CDR3 in amino acids: CASSVGSVSGNTIYF. The CDR3 DNA is TGTGCCAGCAGCGTAGGATCCGTCTCTGGAAACACCATATATTTT.

This clonotype occurred many times. CDR3 sequence (DNA): TGTGCCAGCAGCTATACAGGGGGCTGGGGGGAGACCCAGTACTTC. The encoded protein is CASSYTGGWGETQYF. This chain uses TRBV11-2 with TRBJ2-5; 9 bases line up with TRBD1. The V and J ends lost 4 bases and 5 bases, in that order; junction bases with no gene match: 8. The CDR3 is 15 residues long. The V gene's germline CDR1 is SGHAT and CDR2 FQNNGV.

The chain carries TRBV30 and TRBJ1-1; 11 bases map to TRBD1. V lost 3 bases, J lost 7 bases, and 1 base stayed unmatched. Per the germline V gene, CDR1 is GTSNPN and CDR2 is SVGIG (reference sequence). The CDR3 extends over 12 amino acids. CDR3 amino acids: CAWSGTGGEAFF. As DNA, the CDR3 is TGTGCCTGGAGCGGGACAGGGGGTGAAGCTTTCTTT.

This clonotype was counted ten times or more. The V and J genes are TRBV20-1 and TRBJ2-7, with D maybe TRBD1 (6 bases). CDR3 length: 15 residues. Germline V gene lookup returns CDR1 DFQATT and CDR2 SNEGSKA (reference sequence). With 3 bases removed from V and 3 bases from J, the gap between germline ends came to 18 bases. The DNA for the CDR3 is TGCAGTGCTAGCCCCGCCCGGACAGCTAGCTACGAGCAGTACTTC. Protein: CSASPARTASYEQYF.

This clonotype was counted at least ten times. V and J are TRBV5-1 and TRBJ1-1; no clear D. The length of the CDR3 is 15 residues. Germline assignment: CDR1 SGHRS and CDR2 YFSETQ. Deletions cut 4 bases from V and 2 bases from J, with 15 bases between. The CDR3 sequence is CASSPARLANTEAFF. The CDR3 DNA is TGCGCCAGCAGCCCGGCGCGGTTGGCTAACACTGAAGCTTTCTTT.

This clonotype was observed many times. CDR3 coding DNA: TGTGCCAGTAGTCTACGGACAGGGTCTTACGAGCAGTACTTC. Its translation is CASSLRTGSYEQYF. V gene TRBV19 combines with J gene TRBJ2-7, with TRBD1 matching 8 bases. The germline V gene has CDR1 LNHDA and CDR2 SQIVND (reference sequence). With 5 bases clipped from V and 4 bases from J, the junction kept 7 bases outside the gene matches. This CDR3 is 14 amino acids long.

The chain is built from TRBV9 and TRBJ2-5; D is possibly TRBD1 or TRBD2 (6 bases each). V lost 3 bases and J lost 5, with 14 bases in between. The CDR3 has 14 amino acids. CDR1 is SGDLS, CDR2 YYNGEE, per germline. Here the CDR3 DNA reads TGTGCCAGCAGCGCGCGAGGGGGGCGGGAGACCCAGTACTTC. Translated, it gives CASSARGGRETQYF. The entire variable domain, with the rest obtained from reference TRBV9 and TRBJ2-5, is as follows: DSGVTQTPKHLITATGQRVTLRCSPRSGDLSVYWYQQSLDQGLQFLIQYYNGEERAKGNILERFSAQQFPDLHSELNLSSLELGDSALYFCASSARGGRETQYFGPGTRLLVL.

This clonotype was recorded many times. The chain employs TRBV27 and TRBJ2-7, with a possible D match to TRBD1 (5 bases). The CDR3 loop spans 12 amino acids. Trimming shortened V by 8 bases and J by 4 bases, and 12 bases separated the two germline ends. Germline V gene sequence: CDR1 MNHEY, CDR2 SMNVEV (reference sequence). The CDR3 region has the DNA TGTGCCAGCGGCCTGGGGCTTTACGAGCAGTACTTC. Its translation: CASGLGLYEQYF.

This clonotype was counted at least ten times. The rearrangement uses TRBV11-2 and TRBJ1-1, with D perhaps matching TRBD1 (6 bases). This CDR3 is 17 amino acids long. Trimming stripped 0 bases from V and 0 bases from J, with 14 bases between. The germline V gene encodes CDR1 SGHAT and CDR2 FQNNGV. The CDR3 bases are TGTGCCAGCAGCTTAGATCGGAACAGGGCCATGAACACTGAAGCTTTCTTT. As protein: CASSLDRNRAMNTEAFF.

This clonotype was detected ten times or more. The chain carries TRBV19 and TRBJ1-5, with D unclear. V was shortened by 4 bases and J by 6 bases, with 13 bases between the two germline ends. The CDR3 loop spans 14 amino acids. The germline CDR1 and CDR2 sequences are LNHDA and SQIVND (reference sequence). DNA of the CDR3: TGTGCCAGTAGTACCCAAGACTATGGTCAGCCCCAGCATTTT. As protein: CASSTQDYGQPQHF.